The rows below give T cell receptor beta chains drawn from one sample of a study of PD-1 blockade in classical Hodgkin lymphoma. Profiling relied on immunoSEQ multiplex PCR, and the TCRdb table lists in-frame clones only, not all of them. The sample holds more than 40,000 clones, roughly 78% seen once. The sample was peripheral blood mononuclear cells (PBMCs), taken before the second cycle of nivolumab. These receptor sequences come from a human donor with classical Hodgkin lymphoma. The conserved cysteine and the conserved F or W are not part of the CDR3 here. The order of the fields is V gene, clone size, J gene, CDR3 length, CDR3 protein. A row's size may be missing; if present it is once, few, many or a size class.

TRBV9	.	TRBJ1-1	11	ASSVGRATEAF
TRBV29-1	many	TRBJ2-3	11	SVETTSTDTQY
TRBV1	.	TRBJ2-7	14	TSSQYAGGPSGEQY
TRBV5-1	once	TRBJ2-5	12	ASNTDRLRETQY
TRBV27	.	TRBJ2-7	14	ASSLLGTYFSYEQY
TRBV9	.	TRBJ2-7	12	ASSATTGVHEQY
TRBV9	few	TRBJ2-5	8	ASSGETQY
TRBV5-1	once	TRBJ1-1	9	ASSPGIRAF
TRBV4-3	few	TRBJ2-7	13	ASSLTGTGAYEQY
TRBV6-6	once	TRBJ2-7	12	ASSYGSRGDEQY
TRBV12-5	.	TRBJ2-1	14	ASGLRSAGTGNEQF
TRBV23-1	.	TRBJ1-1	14	ASSQTRKGLNTEAF
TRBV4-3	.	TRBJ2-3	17	ASSPGAATTSEDTDTQY
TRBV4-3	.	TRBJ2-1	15	ASSQDSAAGGDNEQF
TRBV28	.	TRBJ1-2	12	ASSLFRGSYGYT
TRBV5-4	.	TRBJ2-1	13	ASSLGDGLYNEQF
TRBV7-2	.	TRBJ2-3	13	ASSSGTANTDTQY
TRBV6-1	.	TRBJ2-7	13	ASSEASGSSYEQY
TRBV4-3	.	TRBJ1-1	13	ASTPAMFGGTEAF
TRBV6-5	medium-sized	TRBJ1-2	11	ASSYSEQDGYT
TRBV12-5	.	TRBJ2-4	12	ASAIGAALDIQY
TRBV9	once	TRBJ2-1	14	ASSVVLSGPYNEQF
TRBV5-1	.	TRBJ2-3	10	ASSLGSDTQY
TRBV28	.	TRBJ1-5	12	ASRHPRGLEPQH
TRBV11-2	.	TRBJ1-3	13	ASSQGPLTGNTIY
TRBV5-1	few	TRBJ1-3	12	ASSLEGSGNTIY
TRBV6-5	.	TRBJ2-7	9	ASRSGLEQY
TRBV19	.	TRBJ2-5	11	ASSIVEGETQY
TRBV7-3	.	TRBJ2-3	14	ASSPTPAGGTDTQY
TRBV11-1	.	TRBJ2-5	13	ASARGALYQETQY
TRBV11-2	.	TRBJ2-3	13	ASSLGARGTDTQY
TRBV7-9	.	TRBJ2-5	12	ASSRGGAEETQY
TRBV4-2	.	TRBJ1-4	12	ASSPGQGASILF
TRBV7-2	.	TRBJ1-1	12	ASSPSLLNTEAF
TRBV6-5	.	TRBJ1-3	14	ASSYSVGAAGNTIY
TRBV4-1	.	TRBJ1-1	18	ASSHPVSGVRRLGNTEAF
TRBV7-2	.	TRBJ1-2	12	ASSPHLGDYGYT
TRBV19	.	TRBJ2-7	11	ASSWTGGNEQY
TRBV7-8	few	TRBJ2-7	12	ASSPGVATYEQY
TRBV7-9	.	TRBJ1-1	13	ASSQGRYGNTEAF
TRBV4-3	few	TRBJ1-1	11	ASSQVRGTEAF
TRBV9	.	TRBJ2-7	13	ASSVDGTGVYEQY
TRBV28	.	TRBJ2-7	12	ASSFFGFKYEQY
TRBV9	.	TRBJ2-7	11	ASSVTGSYEQY
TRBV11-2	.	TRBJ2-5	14	ASSPVFEGKQETQY
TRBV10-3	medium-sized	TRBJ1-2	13	AISDRPGASYGYT
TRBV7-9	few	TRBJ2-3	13	ASTGNRVRADTQY
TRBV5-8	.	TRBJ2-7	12	ASSLGPPPYEQY
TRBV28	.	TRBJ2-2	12	ASSWGSGTGELF
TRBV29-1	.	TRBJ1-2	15	SGETLDTGPPFYGYT
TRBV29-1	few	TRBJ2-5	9	SVSSRETQY
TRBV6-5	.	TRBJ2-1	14	ASSYSDLSSYNEQF
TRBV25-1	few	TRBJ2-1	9	ASSEGGEQF
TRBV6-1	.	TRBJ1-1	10	AVTVGVTEAF